This T cell receptor (beta chain) was profiled in a study of human T cells and chemical hapten exposure. Study-level background: Across the whole study, which lasted around 26 weeks, patients were given diphenylcyclopropenone on the scalp once a week. Upper-back patches of 0.01% DPC were read at 6 days. Small differences in pooled library volume mainly drove the variation in TCR yields per sample.

This clonotype was seen ten or more times. V was clipped by 2 bases and J by 4 bases, with 14 bases between them. Germline CDR1 reads SGHRS; CDR2 reads YFSETQ. The CDR3 totals 15 residues. TCRdb itself ran the RACE reads through MiXCR, one entry per CDR3 protein. The sample holds some 36,000 distinct CDR3 sequences, more than 9% seen once. The time point: patch test 3, about 24 weeks after DPC sensitization. Specified treatment: therapeutic diphenylcyclopropenone sensitization with weekly scalp DPC. Total RNA extraction was carried out from unfractionated whole blood. This TCR was recovered from a man aged 50 to 59 with alopecia areata. Some clones in this sample may be carry-over from other donors' samples. The sample in question was whole blood, obtained in connection with sensitization to the hapten diphenylcyclopropenone (DPC). V and J are TRBV5-1 and TRBJ2-3; tentatively, D is TRBD2 (7 bases). This CDR3 reads CASSFGGGGADTQYF. Written as DNA, the CDR3 is TGCGCCAGCAGCTTTGGAGGGGGGGGCGCAGATACGCAGTATTTT.